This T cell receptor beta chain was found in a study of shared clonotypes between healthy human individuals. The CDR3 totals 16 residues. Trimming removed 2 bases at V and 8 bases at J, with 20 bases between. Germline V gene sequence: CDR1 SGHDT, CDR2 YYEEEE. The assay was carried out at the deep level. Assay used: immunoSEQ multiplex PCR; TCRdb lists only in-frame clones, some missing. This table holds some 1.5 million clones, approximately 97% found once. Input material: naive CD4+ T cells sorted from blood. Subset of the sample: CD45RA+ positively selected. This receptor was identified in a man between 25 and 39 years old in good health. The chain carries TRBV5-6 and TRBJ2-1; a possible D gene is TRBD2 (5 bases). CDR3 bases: TGTGCCAGCAGCTTTAGCGTAAAGATTACTTTCGATGAGCAGTTCTTC. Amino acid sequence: CASSFSVKITFDEQFF.